This T cell receptor beta chain was sequenced in a study of blood T cells in healthy people across ages. A second about 6 to 11 cycle PCR used barcoded and J-beta primers. Each CDR3 protein is one row after TCRdb ran MiXCR on the 5' RACE reads. The top ten clones hold under 25% of a sample with around 1,800,000 distinct CDR3 sequences, about two fifths of them seen once. Trimming pared 2 bases from V and 5 bases from J, leaving 15 bases between. This CDR3 spans 15 amino acids. CDR1 and CDR2 (germline): SGHTA, FQGNSA. The sample comprised blood. The TCR originated in a human donor in good health. The chain carries TRBV7-2 and TRBJ2-5, with D perhaps matching TRBD1 (6 bases). The CDR3 coding sequence is TGTGCCAGCAGCTTACCCAGGGGCCGGGCGGAGACCCAGTACTTC. This codes for CASSLPRGRAETQYF.